The present entry profiles one TCR beta chain with its context. This entry belongs to a study of blood T cell repertoires in COVID-19. Background on the study: Donors in the United States, Italy and Spain gave samples during acute or convalescent COVID-19. PBMCs, B-cell-depleted T cells, or T cells were the source of the cDNA or gDNA that made up the material.

CDR3 length equals 15 residues. Per the germline V gene, CDR1 is SGDLS and CDR2 is YYNGEE. V dropped 4 bases and J dropped 4; count of bases not matched to a gene: 3. All enrollees were about 18 to 89 years old and from approximately 24 US areas. Cohort 3 donors were reported recovered after two negative PCRs, clearance, or symptom resolution. Repertoires were generated with immunoSEQ multiplex PCR, while TCRdb's copy carries only in-frame clones and drops some. The table includes about 190,000 clones, approximately 84% detected once. The receptor's source is a woman aged 25 to 39 who had recovered from COVID-19. The genes are TRBV9 and TRBJ2-3; the match to TRBD2 covers 13 bases. The specimen sequenced was PBMCs or T cells enriched from blood (not recorded which). The CDR3 is CASSPGLAGADTQYF. The CDR3 coding sequence is TGTGCCAGCAGCCCCGGACTAGCGGGGGCAGATACGCAGTATTTT.